This TCR beta chain comes out of a study of OX40 agonist ivuxolimab in advanced cancers. Findings and caveats of the study: Certain nonresponders likewise exhibited a low normalized T-cell clonal expansion.

The CDR3 has 15 amino acids. The germline CDR1 and CDR2 sequences are LGHNA and YNFKEQ. The V and J ends lost 0 bases and 6 bases respectively, with 12 bases between them. As for this clone: Its antigen is still unknown.

Repertoires were generated with immunoSEQ multiplex PCR, while TCRdb's copy carries only in-frame clones and drops some. This sample has over 70,000 clones, with approximately 90% found just once. Sequencing was performed on CD4+ or CD8+ T cells sorted from blood, taken in a trial of the OX40 agonist ivuxolimab. The TCR originated in an adult with an advanced solid tumor such as melanoma, head and neck, liver or kidney cancer. The chain couples TRBV4-2 to TRBJ2-4; D is perhaps TRBD2 (5 bases). CDR3 in DNA: TGTGCCAGCAGCCAAGAAGGGAGCGAAGTAAACATTCAGTACTTC. Amino acid sequence: CASSQEGSEVNIQYF.